The 2 T cell receptor beta chains in this list originate from one sample, sequenced in a study of PD-1 blockade in classical Hodgkin lymphoma. Measured with immunoSEQ multiplex PCR; TCRdb has only the in-frame clones, and not every one. The data contain 20,000 or so clones, less than 90% of them singletons. Time point of the sample: cycle 4 day 1 (C4D1), after more than 5 weeks of nivolumab. Relapses following autologous stem cell transplantation were seen in all patients, with brentuximab vedotin exposure varying. By magnetic negative selection, CD4+ T cells were purified from thawed PBMCs. The sequencing here drew on CD4+ T cells from blood, taken before the fourth cycle of nivolumab. These receptors were obtained from a human donor with classical Hodgkin lymphoma.

The chain is built from TRBV6-6 and TRBJ2-7, with D tentatively TRBD1 or TRBD2 (5 bases each). CDR1 is MNHNY and CDR2 is SVGAGI in the germline V gene (reference sequence). Between the trimmed V and J ends, which lost 5 bases and 0 bases, there was a span of 17 bases. This CDR3 contains 16 residues. CDR3 region: CASSGPGRGLSYEQYF. The CDR3 DNA reads as TGTGCCAGCAGTGGCCCGGGACGGGGCCTCTCCTACGAGCAGTACTTC.

The genes are TRBV5-5 and TRBJ2-7, with TRBD1 identical over 7 bases. The CDR3 runs 13 residues. V trimming: 4 bases; J trimming: 4 bases; junction bases outside the gene matches: 5. Germline V gives CDR1 SGHKS, CDR2 YYEKEE (reference sequence). Here the CDR3 DNA reads TGTGCCAGCAGCCCCGGGACAGCTTACGAGCAGTACTTC. It specifies CASSPGTAYEQYF.